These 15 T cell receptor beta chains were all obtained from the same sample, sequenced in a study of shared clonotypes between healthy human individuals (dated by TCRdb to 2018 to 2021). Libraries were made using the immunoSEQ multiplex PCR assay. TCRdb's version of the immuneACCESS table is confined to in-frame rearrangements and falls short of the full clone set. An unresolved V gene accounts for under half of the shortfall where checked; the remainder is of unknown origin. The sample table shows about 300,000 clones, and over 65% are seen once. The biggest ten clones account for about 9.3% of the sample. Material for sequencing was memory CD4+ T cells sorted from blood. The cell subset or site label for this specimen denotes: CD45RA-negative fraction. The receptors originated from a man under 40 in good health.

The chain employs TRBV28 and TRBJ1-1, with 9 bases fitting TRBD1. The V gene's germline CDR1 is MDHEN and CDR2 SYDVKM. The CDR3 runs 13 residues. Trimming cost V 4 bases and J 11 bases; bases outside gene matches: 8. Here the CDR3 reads CASSSTNRGRAFF. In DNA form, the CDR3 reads TGTGCCAGCAGTTCTACTAACAGGGGGCGGGCTTTCTTT.

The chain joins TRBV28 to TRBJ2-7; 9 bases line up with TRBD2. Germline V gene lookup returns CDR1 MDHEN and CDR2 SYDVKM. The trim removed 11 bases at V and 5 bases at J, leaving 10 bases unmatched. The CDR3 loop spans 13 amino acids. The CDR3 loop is CASGAGGLNEQYF. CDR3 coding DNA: TGTGCCTCGGGGGCGGGAGGGCTCAACGAGCAGTACTTC.

The CDR3 DNA is TGCGCCAGCAGTTGGGTCACCGGGGAGCTGTTTTTT. This codes for CASSWVTGELFF. V usage is TRBV5-1 and J usage is TRBJ2-2; D is undetermined. The CDR3 covers 12 residues. The ends were cut back, 5 bases at V and 4 bases at J, with 6 bases in the middle. CDR1 SGHRS and CDR2 YFSETQ come from the germline V gene.

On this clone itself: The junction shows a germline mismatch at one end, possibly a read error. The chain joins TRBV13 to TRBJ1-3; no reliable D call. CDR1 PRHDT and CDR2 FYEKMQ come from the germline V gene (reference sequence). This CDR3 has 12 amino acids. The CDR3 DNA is TGTGCCAGCAGCTTACGAGGAACCACCATATATTTT. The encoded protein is CASSLRGTTIYF.

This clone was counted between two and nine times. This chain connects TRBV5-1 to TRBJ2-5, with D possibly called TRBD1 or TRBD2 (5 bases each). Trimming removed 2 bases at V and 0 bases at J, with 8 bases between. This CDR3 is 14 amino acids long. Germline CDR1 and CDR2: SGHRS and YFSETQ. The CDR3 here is CASSLWGNQETQYF. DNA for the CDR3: TGCGCCAGCAGCTTATGGGGGAACCAAGAGACCCAGTACTTC.

The CDR3 here is CASSETGGSSYEQYF. The CDR3 nucleotides are TGTGCCAGCAGCGAGACAGGGGGGAGCTCCTACGAGCAGTACTTC. The V call is TRBV9, the J call TRBJ2-7; TRBD1 matches at 9 bases. Trimming took 3 bases from V and 0 from J; bases not matched to a gene: 4. The CDR3 totals 15 residues. The germline CDR1 and CDR2 sequences are SGDLS and YYNGEE.

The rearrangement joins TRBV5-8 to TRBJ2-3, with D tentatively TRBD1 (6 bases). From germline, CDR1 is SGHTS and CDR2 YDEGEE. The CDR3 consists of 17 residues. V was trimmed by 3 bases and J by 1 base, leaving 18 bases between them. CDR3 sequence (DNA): TGTGCCAGCAGCTCCCTTCCTCAGACAGGCCGCACAGATACGCAGTATTTT. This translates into CASSSLPQTGRTDTQYF. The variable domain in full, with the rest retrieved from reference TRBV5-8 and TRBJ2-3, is EAGVTQSPTHLIKTRGQQATLRCSPISGHTSVYWYQQALGLGLQFLLWYDEGEERNRGNFPPRFSGRQFPNYSSELNVNALELEDSALYLCASSSLPQTGRTDTQYFGPGTRLTVL.

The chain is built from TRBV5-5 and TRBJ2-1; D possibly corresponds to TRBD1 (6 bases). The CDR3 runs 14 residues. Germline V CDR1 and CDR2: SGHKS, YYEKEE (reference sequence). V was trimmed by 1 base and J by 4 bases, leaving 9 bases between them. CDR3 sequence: CASSLKGVYNEQFF. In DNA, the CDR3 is TGTGCCAGCAGCTTGAAGGGGGTATACAATGAGCAGTTCTTC.

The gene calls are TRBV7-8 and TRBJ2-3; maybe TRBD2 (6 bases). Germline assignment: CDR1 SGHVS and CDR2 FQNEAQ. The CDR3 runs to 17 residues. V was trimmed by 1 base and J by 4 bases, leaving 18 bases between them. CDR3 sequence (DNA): TGTGCCAGCAGCTTAGTGGGCGGGGCCTTAATCCCAGATACGCAGTATTTT. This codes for CASSLVGGALIPDTQYF.

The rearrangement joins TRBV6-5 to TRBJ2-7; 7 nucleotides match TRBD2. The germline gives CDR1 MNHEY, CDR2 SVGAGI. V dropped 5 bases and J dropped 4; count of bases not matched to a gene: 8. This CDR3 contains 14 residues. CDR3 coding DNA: TGTGCCAGCAGTAGAGCGGGAAAAGGGTACGAGCAGTACTTC. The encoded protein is CASSRAGKGYEQYF.

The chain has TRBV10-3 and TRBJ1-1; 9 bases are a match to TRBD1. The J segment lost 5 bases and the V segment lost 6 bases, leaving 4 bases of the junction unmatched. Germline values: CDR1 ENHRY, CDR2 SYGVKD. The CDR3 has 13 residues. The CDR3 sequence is CAIRSTGGTEAFF. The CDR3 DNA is TGTGCCATCAGATCGACAGGGGGAACTGAAGCTTTCTTT.

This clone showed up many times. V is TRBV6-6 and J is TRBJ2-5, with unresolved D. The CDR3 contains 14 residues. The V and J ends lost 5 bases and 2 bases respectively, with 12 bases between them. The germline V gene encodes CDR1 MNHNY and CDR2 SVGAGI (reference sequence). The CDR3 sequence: CASSALSSQETQYF. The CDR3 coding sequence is TGTGCCAGCAGTGCCCTGTCTTCTCAAGAGACCCAGTACTTC.

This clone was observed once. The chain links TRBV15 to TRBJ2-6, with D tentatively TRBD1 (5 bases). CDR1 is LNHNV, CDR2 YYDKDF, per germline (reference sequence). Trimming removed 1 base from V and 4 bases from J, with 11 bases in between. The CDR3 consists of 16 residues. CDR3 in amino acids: CATSRGTGSGANVLTF. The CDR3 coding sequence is TGTGCCACCAGCAGAGGCACAGGTTCGGGGGCCAACGTCCTGACTTTC. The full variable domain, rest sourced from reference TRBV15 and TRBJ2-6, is DAMVIQNPRYQVTQFGKPVTLSCSQTLNHNVMYWYQQKSSQAPKLLFHYYDKDFNNEADTPDNFQSRRPNTSFCFLDIRSPGLGDTAMYLCATSRGTGSGANVLTFGAGSRLTVL.

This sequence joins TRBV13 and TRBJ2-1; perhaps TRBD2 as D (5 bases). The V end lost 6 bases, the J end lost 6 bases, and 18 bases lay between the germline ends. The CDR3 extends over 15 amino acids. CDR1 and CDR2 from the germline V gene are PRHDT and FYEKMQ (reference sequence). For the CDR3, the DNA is TGTGCCAGCAGGACGACTACAATGAGGATCAATGAGCAGTTCTTC. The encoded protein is CASRTTTMRINEQFF. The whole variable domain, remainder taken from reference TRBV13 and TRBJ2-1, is AAGVIQSPRHLIKEKRETATLKCYPIPRHDTVYWYQQGPGQDPQFLISFYEKMQSDKGSIPDRFSAQQFSDYHSELNMSSLELGDSALYFCASRTTTMRINEQFFGPGTRLTVL.

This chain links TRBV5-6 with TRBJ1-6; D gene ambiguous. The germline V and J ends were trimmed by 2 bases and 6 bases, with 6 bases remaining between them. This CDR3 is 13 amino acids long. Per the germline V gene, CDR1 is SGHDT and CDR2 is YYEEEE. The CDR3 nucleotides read TGTGCCAGCAGCTTAAGGGTTAATTCACCCCTCCACTTT. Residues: CASSLRVNSPLHF.